This is a list of T cell receptor beta chains from one sample in a study of identical twins. TCRdb re-analysed the 5' RACE reads in MiXCR, keeping a single row per CDR3 protein. The sample lists around 670,000 distinct CDR3 sequences, less than 7% occurring once. Specimen: naive T cells sorted from blood. Source of these receptors: a man aged 18 to 30 in good health. Both conserved end residues are part of each CDR3. For some rows the clone size is stated as once, few or many, or as a class when expanded; others skip it.

CDR3aa: CASSLDRSAAFF; abundance: few; v_gene: TRBV7-9
CDR3aa: CASLQYQSYEQYF; abundance: many; v_gene: TRBV5-1
CDR3aa: CASSQIPHYEQYF; abundance: many; v_gene: TRBV4-2
CDR3aa: CASGATGASGNTIYF; abundance: many; v_gene: TRBV12-3/TRBV12-4
CDR3aa: CASSYYWTSGNYEQYF; abundance: few; v_gene: TRBV6-2/TRBV6-3
CDR3aa: CASGQGHEQYF; abundance: many; v_gene: TRBV12-5
CDR3aa: CASSLRGRDYGYTF; abundance: .; v_gene: TRBV27
CDR3aa: CASRPFLAGKGLNEQFF; abundance: .; v_gene: TRBV11-1
CDR3aa: CASSLAALQETQYF; abundance: .; v_gene: TRBV5-6
CDR3aa: CAWSTGRRVGETQYF; abundance: .; v_gene: TRBV30
CDR3aa: CSRLAGQIYNEQFF; abundance: many; v_gene: TRBV20-1
CDR3aa: CSARDRSGRSSYEQYF; abundance: .; v_gene: TRBV20-1
CDR3aa: CAIRGQGGSQPQHF; abundance: many; v_gene: TRBV10-3
CDR3aa: CASSLSPTGDAFF; abundance: .; v_gene: TRBV7-2
CDR3aa: CASRTGGRNEQYF; abundance: few; v_gene: TRBV6-2/TRBV6-3
CDR3aa: CASMGQGNNQPQHF; abundance: many; v_gene: TRBV25-1
CDR3aa: CASRPQGRDEKLFF; abundance: .; v_gene: TRBV12-3/TRBV12-4
CDR3aa: CASSLAKTSGYEQFF; abundance: .; v_gene: TRBV7-9
CDR3aa: CASSQDLGLAEYNEQFF; abundance: many; v_gene: TRBV4-3
CDR3aa: CASSLGTGGISNQPQHF; abundance: .; v_gene: TRBV5-1
CDR3aa: CAISDGTGDQPQHF; abundance: many; v_gene: TRBV10-3
CDR3aa: CASSFSTVAGAYNEQFF; abundance: many; v_gene: TRBV5-1
CDR3aa: CSASGSGTGELFF; abundance: many; v_gene: TRBV20-1
CDR3aa: CSARTLGPYEQYF; abundance: few; v_gene: TRBV20-1
CDR3aa: CSARDLRVNYGYTF; abundance: few; v_gene: TRBV20-1
CDR3aa: CASATRGLGETQYF; abundance: many; v_gene: TRBV12-3/TRBV12-4
CDR3aa: CATSNRVKSGYNEQFF; abundance: few; v_gene: TRBV15
CDR3aa: CSATGTGGPGGAPLHF; abundance: many; v_gene: TRBV20-1
CDR3aa: CACSGQGDYGYTF; abundance: many; v_gene: TRBV30
CDR3aa: CSAREALTPEAFF; abundance: many; v_gene: TRBV20-1
CDR3aa: CASSSRTTPQFF; abundance: .; v_gene: TRBV12-3/TRBV12-4
CDR3aa: CASSLGGTRMLAFF; abundance: many; v_gene: TRBV12-3/TRBV12-4
CDR3aa: CASSLLAGEYNEQFF; abundance: many; v_gene: TRBV7-3
CDR3aa: CASSPHRDLEQFF; abundance: .; v_gene: TRBV7-9
CDR3aa: CSAEADGANVLTF; abundance: few; v_gene: TRBV29-1
CDR3aa: CASILVIRGRAKNIQYF; abundance: few; v_gene: TRBV6-2/TRBV6-3
CDR3aa: CASSLGPGLDPTQYF; abundance: few; v_gene: TRBV12-3/TRBV12-4
CDR3aa: CASSYGGQTNQPQHF; abundance: many; v_gene: TRBV6-2/TRBV6-3
CDR3aa: CASSLIAGGNTGELFF; abundance: .; v_gene: TRBV12-3/TRBV12-4
CDR3aa: CASSLDGTRGYEQFF; abundance: few; v_gene: TRBV7-2
CDR3aa: CSASQGRAGTYEQYF; abundance: few; v_gene: TRBV20-1
CDR3aa: CSVRGELGQPQHF; abundance: few; v_gene: TRBV29-1
CDR3aa: CASSLFASPLHF; abundance: many; v_gene: TRBV4-1
CDR3aa: CASSSLEGFGNEQFF; abundance: .; v_gene: TRBV27
CDR3aa: CASSWGLSYEQYF; abundance: few; v_gene: TRBV5-1
CDR3aa: CASSYSLPLSHEQFF; abundance: many; v_gene: TRBV6-5
CDR3aa: CAISEVGNSGELFF; abundance: few; v_gene: TRBV10-3
CDR3aa: CSARLGVGDQPQHF; abundance: .; v_gene: TRBV20-1
CDR3aa: CASSGTTPFEQYF; abundance: .; v_gene: TRBV5-1
CDR3aa: CASSGGQVFSYEQYF; abundance: few; v_gene: TRBV5-1
CDR3aa: CASGFYTAAQPQHF; abundance: many; v_gene: TRBV6-1
CDR3aa: CSASEGRTDTQYF; abundance: .; v_gene: TRBV20-1
CDR3aa: CACPLGFTDTQYF; abundance: .; v_gene: TRBV30
CDR3aa: CASSLAPSGRSSYEQYF; abundance: many; v_gene: TRBV7-6
CDR3aa: CATSDLAPGPQFF; abundance: few; v_gene: TRBV24-1
CDR3aa: CASSSPGRVETQYF; abundance: many; v_gene: TRBV12-3/TRBV12-4
CDR3aa: CASSYATTGELFF; abundance: .; v_gene: TRBV6-5
CDR3aa: CSASRSNTEAFF; abundance: few; v_gene: TRBV20-1
CDR3aa: CAWSETGELFF; abundance: few; v_gene: TRBV30